The 32 T cell receptor beta chains presented below share a single source sample, sequenced in a study of cytomegalovirus exposure and HLA in healthy donors. The PCR was carried out with 60 Vbeta primers and 13 Jbeta primers. Profiled with immunoSEQ multiplex PCR; TCRdb holds only in-frame clones, not every one. Here the sample spans 200,000 or so clones, roughly 83% being singletons. Sequenced sample: PBMCs. The receptors come from a boy aged 2 to 9 in good health and CMV-seronegative.

There are a few counts of this clone. The chain couples TRBV12-2 to TRBJ1-6. TRBV12-2 counts as a pseudogene. The CDR3 is made up of 18 amino acids. CDR3 sequence reads: CASRPPLRGTGPNSPLHF. CDR3 DNA sequence: TGTGCAAGTCGTCCCCCCCTGCGGGGGACCGGGCCTAATTCACCCCTCCACTTT.

This clone has just a few counts. This chain joins TRBV5-4 and TRBJ2-1; 12 nucleotides agree with TRBD2. With 4 bases clipped from V and 6 bases from J, the junction kept 5 bases outside the gene matches. CDR1 is SGHNT, CDR2 YYREEE, per germline (reference sequence). CDR3 size: 15 residues. As DNA, the CDR3 is TGTGCCAGCAGCCAGACTAGCGGGAGAGCCAATGAGCAGTTCTTC. As protein: CASSQTSGRANEQFF.

The chain links TRBV27 to TRBJ2-2, with D possibly being TRBD1 (6 bases). V lost 6 bases, J lost 7 bases, and 12 bases lay in between. CDR3 length: 13 amino acids. The germline gives CDR1 MNHEY, CDR2 SMNVEV (reference sequence). The CDR3 DNA reads as TGTGCCAGCAGACAGGGTTCTAGCGGGGAGCTGTTTTTT. Its translation: CASRQGSSGELFF.

This sequence joins TRBV5-6 and TRBJ1-2; no firm D call. V dropped 0 bases and J dropped 14 bases, with 11 bases sitting between them. Germline V lookup: CDR1 SGHDT, CDR2 YYEEEE. This CDR3 has 11 amino acids. The CDR3 region has the DNA TGTGCCAGCAGCTTGGGGCGGATAGAGACCTTC. Protein product: CASSLGRIETF.

In its sample, this clone was seen once. The chain links TRBV5-1 to TRBJ2-1, with D possibly being TRBD2 (6 bases). Trimming took 0 bases from V and 0 from J, leaving 10 bases between them. The CDR3 loop spans 16 amino acids. CDR1 is SGHRS, CDR2 YFSETQ, per germline. In DNA form, the CDR3 reads TGCGCCAGCAGCTTGGAGGTACTAGCCTCCTACAATGAGCAGTTCTTC. Amino acids: CASSLEVLASYNEQFF.

In this sample, this clone turned up a few times. The J gene is TRBJ1-4, the V gene TRBV30; D remains ambiguous. Trimming took 0 bases from V and 11 from J, leaving 10 bases between them. CDR1 GTSNPN and CDR2 SVGIG come from the germline V gene (reference sequence). This CDR3 is built from 12 residues. CDR3 protein: CAWSVTPSKLFF. The CDR3 DNA is TGTGCCTGGAGTGTTACGCCGAGCAAACTGTTTTTT.

The chain has TRBV29-1 and TRBJ2-3, with TRBD2 as a possible D gene (6 bases). CDR3 length equals 9 residues. Germline V gene data show CDR1 as SQVTM and CDR2 as ANQGSEA. This CDR3 is CRGTDTQYF. The CDR3 coding sequence is TGCCGGGGGACAGATACGCAGTATTTT.

The genes are TRBV11-3 and TRBJ2-2, with 8 bases that match TRBD1. The V gene's germline CDR1 is SGHNT and CDR2 YENEEA. V was clipped by 1 base and J by 3 bases; unmatched bases: 10. The CDR3 spans 18 residues. The CDR3 is CASSLGGWDRTYTGELFF. CDR3 DNA: TGTGCCAGCAGCTTAGGGGGTTGGGACAGGACCTACACCGGGGAGCTGTTTTTT.

This chain links TRBV9 with TRBJ2-1; 10 bases are shared with TRBD2. CDR3 length equals 14 residues. After removal of 3 bases from V and 6 bases from J, the junction contained 3 bases not matched to a gene. Germline V gene data show CDR1 as SGDLS and CDR2 as YYNGEE. The CDR3 loop reads CASSGGLALNEQFF. The DNA of the CDR3 is TGTGCCAGCAGCGGGGGACTAGCGCTCAATGAGCAGTTCTTC.

The CDR3 DNA is TGTGCCAGCAGTGCGAGCGGGGGCCTTGGGCAGTTCTTC. It is translated as CASSASGGLGQFF. The chain is built from TRBV2 and TRBJ2-1; 8 positions match TRBD2. From germline, CDR1 is SNHLY and CDR2 FYNNEI. J gave up 12 bases and V 4 bases, and 8 bases lay outside the gene matches. The CDR3 has 13 amino acids.

The V call is TRBV2, the J call TRBJ1-1, with a possible D match to TRBD1 (5 bases). The CDR3 extends over 19 amino acids. Trimming pared 4 bases from V and 0 bases from J, leaving 24 bases between. The germline CDR1 and CDR2 sequences are SNHLY and FYNNEI. CDR3 bases: TGTGCCAGCAGTGTTGAGCGAGGCAGGGCGTCGAGTTTGAACACTGAAGCTTTCTTT. It encodes CASSVERGRASSLNTEAFF. Together with reference TRBV2 and TRBJ1-1, the CDR3 gives the full variable domain: EPEVTQTPSHQVTQMGQEVILRCVPISNHLYFYWYRQILGQKVEFLVSFYNNEISEKSEIFDDQFSVERPDGSNFTLKIRSTKLEDSAMYFCASSVERGRASSLNTEAFFGQGTRLTVV.

This clone was counted only a few times. The CDR3 nucleotides read TGTGCCAGCAACCCTACGGGGGGCAACACTGAAGCTTTCTTT. Its protein product is CASNPTGGNTEAFF. The chain is built from TRBV6-5 and TRBJ1-1; TRBD1 might be the D (6 bases). There are 14 residues in the CDR3. V was pared by 7 bases and J by 2 bases, with 14 bases between. Germline CDR1 is MNHEY and CDR2 is SVGAGI.

This chain uses TRBV27 with TRBJ1-2, with D possibly TRBD1 on 5 matching bases. The V and J ends lost 4 bases and 5 bases respectively, with 11 bases between them. The CDR3 has 13 residues. CDR1 is MNHEY and CDR2 is SMNVEV in the germline V gene (reference sequence). CDR3 sequence: CASSSDRRYGYTF. In DNA form, the CDR3 reads TGTGCCAGCAGTTCAGACAGAAGATATGGCTACACCTTC.

V and J are TRBV4-2 and TRBJ2-1; 11 bases line up with TRBD2. This CDR3 comprises 17 residues. Per germline, CDR1 LGHNA and CDR2 YNFKEQ. After removal of 4 bases from V and 6 bases from J, the junction contained 11 bases not matched to a gene. The DNA of the CDR3 is TGTGCCAGCAGCCCGGAAGTTTTAGCGGGAGGGTTCAATGAGCAGTTCTTC. Amino acids: CASSPEVLAGGFNEQFF.

The CDR3 loop reads CASSLAGSYGYTF. The CDR3 bases are TGCGCCAGCAGCTTGGCCGGGAGTTATGGCTACACCTTC. This chain links TRBV5-1 with TRBJ1-2; D is undetermined. CDR1 is SGHRS and CDR2 is YFSETQ in the germline V gene. V was shortened by 0 bases and J by 5 bases, with 8 bases between the two germline ends. CDR3 size: 13 residues.

The J gene is TRBJ1-6, the V gene TRBV4-1, with 7 bases aligning to TRBD1. J was trimmed by 7 bases and V by 1 base; bases with no gene match: 4. CDR1 MGHRA and CDR2 YSYEKL come from the germline V gene. The CDR3 length is 15 residues. CDR3 amino acids: CASSQAGGRNSPLHF. In nucleotides, the CDR3 is TGCGCCAGCAGCCAAGCAGGGGGTCGGAATTCACCCCTCCACTTT.

Here the CDR3 reads CASSWGTGPHGYTF. DNA for the CDR3: TGTGCCAGCAGCTGGGGGACAGGGCCGCATGGCTACACCTTC. V is TRBV5-6 and J is TRBJ1-2; TRBD1 agrees at 9 bases. Germline CDR1 SGHDT, CDR2 YYEEEE. With 3 bases clipped from V and 6 bases from J, the junction kept 6 bases outside the gene matches. The CDR3 length is 14 residues.

The rearrangement uses TRBV30 and TRBJ1-6; no clear D. The CDR3 totals 13 residues. V was pared by 2 bases and J by 4 bases, with 6 bases between. CDR1 and CDR2 (germline): GTSNPN, SVGIG (reference sequence). The CDR3 is CAWSPGYNSPLHF. CDR3 bases: TGTGCCTGGAGTCCGGGATATAATTCACCCCTCCACTTT.

V is TRBV30 and J is TRBJ2-7; D gene ambiguous. CDR1 is GTSNPN and CDR2 is SVGIG in the germline V gene (reference sequence). With 2 bases removed from V and 4 bases from J, the gap between germline ends came to 12 bases. There are 13 residues in the CDR3. CDR3 DNA sequence: TGTGCCTGGAGTTTTGGCAGACTGTACGAGCAGTACTTC. It codes for CAWSFGRLYEQYF.

This chain uses TRBV12-5 with TRBJ1-5; D not certain. V lost 0 bases and J 0 bases, leaving 12 bases between the germline ends. CDR1 is LGHNT, CDR2 FRNRAP, per germline. This CDR3 has 17 residues. The CDR3 loop is CASGLVLGRDSNQPQHF. CDR3 sequence (DNA): TGTGCTAGTGGTTTGGTACTGGGCCGGGATAGCAATCAGCCCCAGCATTTT.

This chain joins TRBV28 and TRBJ1-2, with D hard to call. Germline CDR1 and CDR2: MDHEN and SYDVKM. V was clipped by 7 bases and J by 3 bases, with 15 bases between them. This CDR3 spans 14 amino acids. CDR3 coding DNA: TGTGCCAGCACCCAGGTGACGGAATACTATGGCTACACCTTC. Translated: CASTQVTEYYGYTF.

This chain links TRBV5-8 with TRBJ2-5; D is undetermined. This CDR3 has 14 amino acids. The germline V gene encodes CDR1 SGHTS and CDR2 YDEGEE. The V end was cut by 2 bases, the J end by 5 bases, with 13 bases between. The chain's CDR3 is CASSFNTNEETQYF. For the CDR3, the DNA is TGTGCCAGCAGCTTCAATACCAACGAGGAGACCCAGTACTTC.

This sequence joins TRBV10-3 and TRBJ2-2, with 13 bases that match TRBD2. The CDR3 loop spans 16 amino acids. V was pared by 3 bases and J by 6 bases, with 4 bases of the junction left unmatched. Per the germline V gene, CDR1 is ENHRY and CDR2 is SYGVKD. This chain's CDR3 is CAISELAGGEPGELFF. CDR3 bases: TGTGCCATCAGTGAACTAGCGGGAGGGGAACCCGGGGAGCTGTTTTTT.

The chain employs TRBV30 and TRBJ1-2; 7 bases align to TRBD1. The CDR3 sequence is 14 residues long. Germline V gene data show CDR1 as GTSNPN and CDR2 as SVGIG (reference sequence). V was pared by 4 bases and J by 4 bases, with 9 bases of the junction left unmatched. The CDR3 protein is CAWMDRTRSYGYTF. The CDR3 nucleotides read TGTGCCTGGATGGACAGGACCCGATCCTATGGCTACACCTTC. Full variable domain (outside the CDR3, taken from reference TRBV30 and TRBJ1-2): SQTIHQWPATLVQPVGSPLSLECTVEGTSNPNLYWYRQAAGRGLQLLFYSVGIGQISSEVPQNLSASRPQDRQFILSSKKLLLSDSGFYLCAWMDRTRSYGYTFGSGTRLTVV.

The rearrangement joins TRBV7-2 to TRBJ2-3, with a tentative D call TRBD1 (6 bases). There are 15 residues in the CDR3. With 5 bases removed from V and 1 base from J, the gap between germline ends came to 13 bases. Germline CDR1 is SGHTA and CDR2 is FQGNSA. The CDR3 DNA reads as TGTGCCAGCAGCCTAACAGGGTCTCGCACAGATACGCAGTATTTT. Its translation is CASSLTGSRTDTQYF.

This chain joins TRBV15 and TRBJ2-3; TRBD1 agrees at 10 bases. CDR3 length equals 18 residues. The germline gives CDR1 LNHNV, CDR2 YYDKDF (reference sequence). With V trimmed by 5 bases and J by 3 bases, 14 bases remained unmatched. The CDR3 loop is CATSVRDRGFFSTDTQYF. Here the CDR3 DNA reads TGTGCCACCAGCGTCCGGGACAGGGGCTTTTTTAGTACAGATACGCAGTATTTT. Looking up the rest from reference TRBV15 and TRBJ2-3 gives the full variable domain: DAMVIQNPRYQVTQFGKPVTLSCSQTLNHNVMYWYQQKSSQAPKLLFHYYDKDFNNEADTPDNFQSRRPNTSFCFLDIRSPGLGDTAMYLCATSVRDRGFFSTDTQYFGPGTRLTVL.

The chain links TRBV6-1 to TRBJ2-1, with no clear D. Germline assignment: CDR1 MNHNS and CDR2 SASEGT. V was pared by 1 base and J by 0 bases, with 10 bases between. CDR3 length equals 16 residues. CDR3 sequence reads: CASSEEEASSYNEQFF. CDR3 sequence (DNA): TGTGCCAGCAGTGAAGAGGAAGCGAGCTCCTACAATGAGCAGTTCTTC.

V is TRBV6-5 and J is TRBJ2-7; the match to TRBD2 covers 7 bases. V lost 5 bases, J lost 3 bases, and 7 bases stayed unmatched. The V gene's germline CDR1 is MNHEY and CDR2 SVGAGI. This CDR3 contains 14 residues. In DNA, the CDR3 is TGTGCCAGCAGTCGACTAGCCGCAAACTACGAGCAGTACTTC. As protein: CASSRLAANYEQYF.

The gene calls are TRBV27 and TRBJ2-2; tentative D call: TRBD2 (5 bases). The CDR3 extends over 14 amino acids. The germline V and J ends were trimmed by 8 bases and 5 bases, with 15 bases remaining between them. CDR1 and CDR2 from the germline V gene are MNHEY and SMNVEV (reference sequence). CDR3 nucleotides: TGTGCCAGCCGTCCGGGGTTACTGACCGGGGAGCTGTTTTTT. Its protein product is CASRPGLLTGELFF.

This clone has a handful of counts. The chain has TRBV10-3 and TRBJ2-1; no clear D. From germline, CDR1 is ENHRY and CDR2 SYGVKD. The CDR3 is 13 residues long. Trimming shortened V by 3 bases and J by 9 bases, and 12 bases separated the two germline ends. This CDR3 is CAISDGSLGEQFF. DNA of the CDR3: TGTGCCATCAGTGATGGCAGCCTAGGTGAGCAGTTCTTC.

On this clone: Additional DNA sequences in this sample encode the identical CDR3. The V and J genes are TRBV29-1 and TRBJ2-7; 9 nucleotides line up with TRBD1. With 6 bases clipped from V and 0 bases from J, the junction kept 3 bases outside the gene matches. The CDR3 consists of 13 residues. Germline-derived CDR1 and CDR2 are SQVTM and ANQGSEA. The DNA of the CDR3 is TGCAGCGTCGAACAGGGGGCCTCCTACGAGCAGTACTTC. It specifies CSVEQGASYEQYF.

The DNA for the CDR3 is TGTGCCAGCAGCATCGGGACAGGGGGCAACGAGCAGTACTTC. Protein sequence: CASSIGTGGNEQYF. The chain carries TRBV13 and TRBJ2-7; 12 positions agree with TRBD1. The CDR3 is 14 residues long. From germline, CDR1 is PRHDT and CDR2 FYEKMQ (reference sequence). V lost 5 bases, J lost 5 bases, and 4 bases stayed unmatched. Full variable domain (remainder filled in from reference TRBV13 and TRBJ2-7): AAGVIQSPRHLIKEKRETATLKCYPIPRHDTVYWYQQGPGQDPQFLISFYEKMQSDKGSIPDRFSAQQFSDYHSELNMSSLELGDSALYFCASSIGTGGNEQYFGPGTRLTVT.